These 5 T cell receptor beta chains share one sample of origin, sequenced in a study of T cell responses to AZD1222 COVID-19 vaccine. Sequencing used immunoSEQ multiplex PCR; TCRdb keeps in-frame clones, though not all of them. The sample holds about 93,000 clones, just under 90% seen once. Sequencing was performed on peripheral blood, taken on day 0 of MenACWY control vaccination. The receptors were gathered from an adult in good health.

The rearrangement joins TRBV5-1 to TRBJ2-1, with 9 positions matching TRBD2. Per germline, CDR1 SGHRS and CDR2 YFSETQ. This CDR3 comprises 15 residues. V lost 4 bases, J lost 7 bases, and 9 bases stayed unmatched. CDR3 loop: CASSPLAGGPNEQFF. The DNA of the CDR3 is TGCGCCAGCAGCCCGCTCGCGGGGGGGCCTAATGAGCAGTTCTTC.

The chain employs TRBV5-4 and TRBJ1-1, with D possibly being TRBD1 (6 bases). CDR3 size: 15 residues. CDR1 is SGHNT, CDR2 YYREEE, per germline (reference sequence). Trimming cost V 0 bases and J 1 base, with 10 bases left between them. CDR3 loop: CASSLVLTGNTEAFF. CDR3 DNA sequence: TGTGCCAGCAGCTTGGTATTGACAGGGAACACTGAAGCTTTCTTT.

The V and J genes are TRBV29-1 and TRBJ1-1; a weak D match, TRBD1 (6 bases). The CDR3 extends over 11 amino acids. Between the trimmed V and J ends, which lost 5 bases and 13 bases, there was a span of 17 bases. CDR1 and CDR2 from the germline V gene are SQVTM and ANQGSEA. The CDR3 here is CSVTPDSPSFF. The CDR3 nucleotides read TGCAGCGTTACTCCGGACAGCCCAAGTTTCTTT.

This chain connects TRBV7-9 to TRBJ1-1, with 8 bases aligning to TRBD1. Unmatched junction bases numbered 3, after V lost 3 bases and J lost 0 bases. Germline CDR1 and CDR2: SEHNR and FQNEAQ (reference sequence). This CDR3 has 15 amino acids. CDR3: CASSFWTGLNTEAFF. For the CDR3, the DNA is TGTGCCAGCAGCTTTTGGACAGGGCTGAACACTGAAGCTTTCTTT.

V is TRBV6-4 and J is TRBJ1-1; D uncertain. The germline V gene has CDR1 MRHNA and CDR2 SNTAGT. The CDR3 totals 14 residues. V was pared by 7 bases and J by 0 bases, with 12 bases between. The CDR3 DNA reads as TGTGCCAGCATAACCTGGCCTATGAACACTGAAGCTTTCTTT. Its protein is CASITWPMNTEAFF.